The 7 T cell receptor beta chains given below trace back to one sample, sequenced in a study of blood T cells in healthy people across ages (dated by TCRdb to 2014 to 2015). Receptor amplification or capture employed 5' RACE. The sample was run on an Illumina HiSeq 2500. A second PCR of roughly 7 to 11 cycles was performed with a sample-barcoded 5' primer and a J-beta primer mix. TCRdb reworked the public reads: Q25 trimming with fastp, MiXCR clone assembly, productive beta chains retained. CDR3 protein duplicates are merged, each entry listing the most common genes and DNA. For this sample there are approximately 800,000 distinct CDR3 sequences; roughly 25% appear just once. The ten largest clonotypes hold more than 3% of the sample. These data were likewise used in another study, on T cells of mothers and their children.

Sequencing was carried out using blood. Source of these receptors: a boy under 18 in good health.

The V call is TRBV4-3, the J call TRBJ1-2; possibly TRBD1 for D (5 bases). Trimming removed 3 bases at V and 2 bases at J, with 13 bases between. This CDR3 is built from 15 residues. Looked up from germline, CDR1 is LGHNA and CDR2 is YSLEER. CDR3 residues: CASSHSTDSNYGYTF. The CDR3 region has the DNA TGCGCCAGCAGCCACTCGACAGATTCCAACTATGGCTACACCTTC.

This clonotype was seen a handful of times. The chain uses TRBV28 and TRBJ2-6; unclear D gene. Germline CDR1 reads MDHEN; CDR2 reads SYDVKM. There are 13 residues in the CDR3. The V gene lost 8 bases and the J gene lost 2 bases, with 7 bases spanning the gap. For the CDR3, the DNA is TGTGCCAGCCTAAAGCCTGGGGCCAACGTCCTGACTTTC. This translates into CASLKPGANVLTF.

This clonotype was observed a handful of times. The chain employs TRBV6-1 and TRBJ1-1; 8 bases are a match to TRBD1. This CDR3 is built from 15 residues. From germline, CDR1 is MNHNS and CDR2 SASEGT. With V trimmed by 3 bases and J by 1 base, 4 bases remained unmatched. This CDR3 is CASSEGGQGNTEAFF. In DNA, the CDR3 is TGTGCCAGCAGTGAGGGCGGACAGGGGAACACTGAAGCTTTCTTT.

This clonotype came up a few times. The chain is built from TRBV4-3 and TRBJ1-4, with TRBD1 matching over 9 bases. In germline, CDR1 is LGHNA, CDR2 YSLEER. The V segment lost 1 base and the J segment 4 bases; nucleotides outside the gene matches: 4. This CDR3 region has 16 residues. DNA for the CDR3: TGCGCCAGCAGCCAAGGACAGGGGGTGGGTAATGAAAAACTGTTTTTT. This sequence encodes CASSQGQGVGNEKLFF.

This clonotype was observed many times. This chain links TRBV20-1 with TRBJ2-5; D is possibly TRBD2 (7 bases). V was trimmed by 2 bases and J by 5 bases, leaving 21 bases between them. Per the germline V gene, CDR1 is DFQATT and CDR2 is SNEGSKA (reference sequence). The length of the CDR3 is 16 residues. DNA of the CDR3: TGCAGTGCTAGAACCCCCTATTTGGGGGGGCCGGAGACCCAGTACTTC. Translated, it gives CSARTPYLGGPETQYF.

This chain links TRBV3-1 with TRBJ2-5; the D gene is possibly TRBD1 (6 bases). The end of the DNA aligns better with TRBJ2-7, so the J call may be wrong. The length of the CDR3 is 16 residues. In germline, CDR1 is LGHDT, CDR2 YNNKEL (reference sequence). The CDR3 protein is CASSPYPGTTAYEQYF. The CDR3 nucleotides are TGTGCCAGCAGTCCTTACCCCGGGACAACGGCCTACGAGCAGTACTTC.

This clonotype was picked up one time. The rearrangement joins TRBV6-1 to TRBJ1-1, with D tentatively TRBD1 (5 bases). Germline loops: CDR1 MNHNS, CDR2 SASEGT. The V end lost 6 bases, the J end lost 2 bases, and 10 bases lay between the germline ends. The CDR3 sequence is 13 residues long. CDR3 amino acids: CASRATANTEAFF. The CDR3 nucleotides read TGTGCCAGCAGAGCGACAGCTAACACTGAAGCTTTCTTT.